This TCR beta chain appears in the sequencing data of a study of cytomegalovirus exposure and HLA in healthy donors. With regard to this clone: A junction boundary mismatches the germline segment, possibly from a read error.

Looked up from germline, CDR1 is GTSNPN and CDR2 is SVGIG (reference sequence). This CDR3 has 11 amino acids. Using immunoSEQ multiplex PCR, the repertoire was profiled, and TCRdb retains in-frame clones only, with some absent. The profile shows 200,000 or so clones, more than 65% of them singletons. The source of this sequence is a woman aged 30 to 39 in good health and CMV-seropositive. This chain connects TRBV30 to TRBJ2-1; the D is unclear. Input material: PBMCs. CDR3 sequence (DNA): TGTGCCTGGAGTGTCGAGGCCCGCAACCTCTTC. The encoded protein is CAWSVEARNLF.